This T cell receptor beta chain comes out of a study of blood T cell repertoires in COVID-19. The germline V gene has CDR1 SGHKS and CDR2 YYEKEE (reference sequence). This CDR3 contains 14 residues. Trimming removed 4 bases from V and 2 bases from J, with 12 bases in between. TCRdb keeps only in-frame clones here, not all; method: immunoSEQ multiplex PCR. The table has 150,000 or so clones, about 79% seen once; the top ten hold approximately 16%. The J gene is TRBJ1-2, the V gene TRBV5-5, with TRBD1 as a possible D gene (6 bases). Sequenced input: PBMCs or T cells enriched from blood (not recorded which). This TCR derives from a man in his fifties or sixties who had recovered from COVID-19. The CDR3 DNA follows: TGTGCCAGCAGCGCCCAAACAGGGAACTATGGCTACACCTTC. As protein: CASSAQTGNYGYTF.